Each of the 5 T cell receptor beta chains below was sequenced from the same sample in a study of blood T cells in healthy people across ages (dated by TCRdb to the mid-2010s). The protocol used for the library was 5' RACE. Sequencing took place on an Illumina HiSeq 2500. A second PCR of about 7 to 12 cycles was performed with a sample-barcoded 5' primer and a J-beta primer mix. TCRdb reran the public reads through fastp at Q25 and MiXCR, keeping productive beta chains. Entries that share a CDR3 protein sequence are merged under the most common genes and DNA. Across this sample there are fewer than 1.5 million distinct CDR3 sequences, with 40% to 50% seen only once. The ten biggest clones cover less than 8% of the sample. Sequences were obtained from blood. All receptors come from a woman between 18 and 30 years old in good health.

A few counts support this clonotype. This rearrangement joins TRBV4-1 to TRBJ2-1; D possibly corresponds to TRBD1 (5 bases). From germline, CDR1 is MGHRA and CDR2 YSYEKL. This CDR3 has 14 residues. V was clipped by 0 bases and J by 4 bases, with 7 bases between them. This CDR3 is CASSQEGPYNEQFF. The CDR3 DNA is TGCGCCAGCAGCCAAGAGGGGCCTTACAATGAGCAGTTCTTC.

This chain's CDR3 is CAVRGQGSYEQYF. The CDR3 DNA reads TGTGCCGTAAGGGGACAGGGGTCCTACGAGCAGTACTTC. The V and J genes are TRBV7-7 and TRBJ2-7; 10 nucleotides line up with TRBD1. CDR1 SSHAT and CDR2 FNYEAQ come from the germline V gene (reference sequence). V trimming: 11 bases; J trimming: 1 base; junction bases outside the gene matches: 5. The CDR3 is 13 residues long.

CDR3 sequence reads: CSTLDLAGGLGTDTQYF. CDR3 in DNA: TGCAGTACGCTAGACCTAGCGGGGGGGTTGGGGACAGATACGCAGTATTTT. The chain combines TRBV20-1 with TRBJ2-3, with 12 bases that match TRBD2. The junction had 15 bases not matched to a gene; V was cut back by 8 bases and J by 3 bases. CDR3 length equals 17 residues. CDR1 and CDR2 (germline): DFQATT, SNEGSKA (reference sequence).

There are a few counts of this clonotype. This rearrangement joins TRBV9 to TRBJ2-1; D may be TRBD2 (5 bases). Germline CDR1 is SGDLS and CDR2 is YYNGEE. V was clipped by 0 bases and J by 6 bases, with 10 bases between them. The CDR3 sequence is 14 residues long. The CDR3 DNA reads TGTGCCAGCAGCGTAGAACTAGTTGGCAATGAGCAGTTCTTC. As protein: CASSVELVGNEQFF.

The chain uses TRBV12-3 or TRBV12-4 and TRBJ1-2, with D possibly being TRBD1 (5 bases). The CDR3 covers 13 residues. Trimming left V 6 bases short and J 8 bases short, with 16 bases between. The CDR3 sequence: CASSRVRERGYTF. The CDR3 DNA sequence: TGTGCCAGCAGCAGGGTGAGGGAACGAGGCTACACCTTC.